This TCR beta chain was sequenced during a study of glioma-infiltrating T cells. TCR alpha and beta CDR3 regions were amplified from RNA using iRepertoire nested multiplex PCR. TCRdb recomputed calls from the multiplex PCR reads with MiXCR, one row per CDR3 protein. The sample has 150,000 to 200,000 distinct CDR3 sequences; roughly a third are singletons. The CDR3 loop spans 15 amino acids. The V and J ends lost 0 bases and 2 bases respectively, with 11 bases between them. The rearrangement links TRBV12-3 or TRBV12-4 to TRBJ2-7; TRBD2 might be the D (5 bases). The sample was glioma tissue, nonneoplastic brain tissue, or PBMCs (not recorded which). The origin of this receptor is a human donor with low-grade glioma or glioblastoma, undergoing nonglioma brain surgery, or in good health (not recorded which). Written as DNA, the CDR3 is TGTGCCAGCAGTTTAGCTATAGGGAGTGCCTACGAGCAGTACTTC. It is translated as CASSLAIGSAYEQYF.